One sample yielded the 31 T cell receptor beta chains listed below, sequenced in a study of blood T cells in healthy people across ages. A second PCR, run for roughly 7 to 12 cycles, used a sample-barcoded 5' primer plus a J-beta primer mix. In TCRdb, the 5' RACE reads were re-called with MiXCR into one record per CDR3 protein. The sample has about a million distinct CDR3 sequences, around 48% seen once. Sequencing was carried out using blood. The receptors derive from a man aged 30 to 39 in good health.

This clonotype was counted ten times or more. This chain connects TRBV9 to TRBJ2-2, with no clear D. Between the trimmed V and J ends, which lost 0 bases and 0 bases, there was a span of 9 bases. Germline values: CDR1 SGDLS, CDR2 YYNGEE. CDR3 length equals 16 residues. CDR3 nucleotide sequence: TGTGCCAGCAGCGTAGCTGTCAGCGCGAACACCGGGGAGCTGTTTTTT. This gives the protein CASSVAVSANTGELFF.

Written as DNA, the CDR3 is TGCGCCAGCAGCTTCAGTTTCGGACAGGAGATCACAGATACGCAGTATTTT. It is translated as CASSFSFGQEITDTQYF. The V call is TRBV5-1, the J call TRBJ2-3, with 7 bases that match TRBD1. This CDR3 comprises 17 residues. Germline loops: CDR1 SGHRS, CDR2 YFSETQ. Losses at the gene ends were 2 bases for V and 2 bases for J; bases not matched to a gene: 11.

V is TRBV13 and J is TRBJ2-3; 11 bases are shared with TRBD2. CDR1 PRHDT and CDR2 FYEKMQ come from the germline V gene (reference sequence). The CDR3 has 18 residues. Trimming cost V 5 bases and J 4 bases; bases outside gene matches: 14. The CDR3 here is CASSRLPATSGGADTQYF. CDR3 bases: TGTGCCAGCAGCCGCCTCCCCGCTACTAGCGGGGGTGCAGATACGCAGTATTTT.

The rearrangement links TRBV20-1 to TRBJ2-5; D tentatively reads TRBD1 or TRBD2 (5 bases each). Germline V gene data show CDR1 as DFQATT and CDR2 as SNEGSKA (reference sequence). V was clipped by 4 bases and J by 2 bases, with 11 bases between them. This CDR3 comprises 13 residues. CDR3 region: CSATGPPQETQYF. In DNA, the CDR3 is TGCAGTGCTACGGGACCACCACAAGAGACCCAGTACTTC.

In its sample, this clonotype was seen many times. This chain joins TRBV16 and TRBJ1-2, with D unresolved. The CDR3 is 12 residues long. CDR1 and CDR2 (germline): KGHSY, FQNENV. The ends were cut back, 3 bases at V and 4 bases at J, with 6 bases in the middle. For the CDR3, the DNA is TGTGCCAGCAGCCAGGAGGCCTATGGCTACACCTTC. This codes for CASSQEAYGYTF. The full variable domain, rest sourced from reference TRBV16 and TRBJ1-2, is GEEVAQTPKHLVRGEGQKAKLYCAPIKGHSYVFWYQQVLKNEFKFLISFQNENVFDETGMPKERFSAKCLPNSPCSLEIQATKLEDSAVYFCASSQEAYGYTFGSGTRLTVV.

This clonotype was picked up a small number of times. The V gene is TRBV7-2, the J gene TRBJ1-5; D is possibly TRBD1 (6 bases). CDR1 and CDR2 (germline): SGHTA, FQGNSA. Deletions cut 5 bases from V and 1 base from J, with 15 bases between. There are 16 residues in the CDR3. This chain's CDR3 is CASSPVWGASNQPQHF. DNA for the CDR3: TGTGCCAGCAGCCCCGTTTGGGGGGCAAGCAATCAGCCCCAGCATTTT.

Concerning this clonotype itself: A much bigger clone sits one base away, suggesting this may be a read error. V usage is TRBV11-2 and J usage is TRBJ2-3; D gene uncertain. Per germline, CDR1 SGHAT and CDR2 FQNNGV. The CDR3 loop spans 15 amino acids. The CDR3: CASGLDTVPTDTQYF. DNA for the CDR3: TGTGCCAGCGGCTTAGATACAGTCCCCACAGATACGCAGTATTTT.

The chain has TRBV5-6 and TRBJ1-1, with D unresolved. The CDR3 has 12 amino acids. CDR1 is SGHDT, CDR2 YYEEEE, per germline. The V and J ends lost 2 bases and 5 bases respectively, with 7 bases between them. The CDR3 reads CASSFTRTEAFF. As DNA, the CDR3 is TGTGCCAGCAGCTTCACTAGGACTGAAGCTTTCTTT.

This clonotype has ten or more counts. This rearrangement joins TRBV7-2 to TRBJ2-6, with a possible D match to TRBD2 (5 bases). There are 17 residues in the CDR3. V lost 0 bases and J 0 bases, leaving 9 bases between the germline ends. Germline assignment: CDR1 SGHTA and CDR2 FQGNSA. CDR3 coding DNA: TGTGCCAGCAGCTTAGCGCCCGCGGGCTCTGGGGCCAACGTCCTGACTTTC. Protein sequence: CASSLAPAGSGANVLTF.

The chain has TRBV27 and TRBJ2-1; D is perhaps TRBD2 (6 bases). CDR1 is MNHEY and CDR2 is SMNVEV in the germline V gene (reference sequence). This CDR3 comprises 13 residues. V dropped 4 bases and J dropped 8 bases, with 12 bases sitting between them. CDR3 protein: CASSSGLSYEQFF. The CDR3 DNA reads TGTGCCAGCAGTTCGGGACTCAGCTATGAGCAGTTCTTC.

The chain joins TRBV6-2 or TRBV6-3 to TRBJ1-4; the D gene is possibly TRBD1 (5 bases). The V and J ends lost 7 bases and 12 bases respectively, with 12 bases between them. The CDR3 consists of 11 residues. Germline values: CDR1 MNHEY, CDR2 SVGEGT. CDR3 nucleotides: TGTGCCAGCAATCAGGGCTCGCAACTGTTTTTT. Protein product: CASNQGSQLFF.

This sequence joins TRBV28 and TRBJ2-7; D might be TRBD1 or TRBD2, each matching 5 bases. The CDR3 sequence is 13 residues long. With 3 bases removed from V and 5 bases from J, the gap between germline ends came to 11 bases. Germline V gene sequence: CDR1 MDHEN, CDR2 SYDVKM. CDR3 residues: CASSFIRDDEQYF. CDR3 sequence (DNA): TGTGCCAGCAGTTTTATCAGGGACGACGAGCAGTACTTC.

The gene calls are TRBV24-1 and TRBJ1-2, with 8 bases identical to TRBD1. CDR3 length equals 13 residues. Germline CDR1 is KGHDR and CDR2 is SFDVKD. The V gene end was trimmed by 5 bases and the J gene end by 2 bases; junction bases not matched to a gene: 0. The CDR3 loop reads CATSGTGNYGYTF. In nucleotides, the CDR3 is TGTGCCACCAGTGGGACAGGGAACTATGGCTACACCTTC.

The chain combines TRBV9 with TRBJ2-5; 8 bases agree with TRBD2. CDR1 SGDLS and CDR2 YYNGEE come from the germline V gene. The CDR3 runs to 14 residues. With V trimmed by 0 bases and J by 6 bases, 4 bases remained unmatched. This CDR3 is CASSVAGGYKTQYF. In DNA form, the CDR3 reads TGTGCCAGCAGCGTAGCGGGAGGGTACAAGACCCAGTACTTC. The entire variable domain, with the rest obtained from reference TRBV9 and TRBJ2-5, is as follows: DSGVTQTPKHLITATGQRVTLRCSPRSGDLSVYWYQQSLDQGLQFLIQYYNGEERAKGNILERFSAQQFPDLHSELNLSSLELGDSALYFCASSVAGGYKTQYFGPGTRLLVL.

This clonotype was counted between two and nine times. The CDR3 DNA follows: TGCGCCAGCAGCCAAGTCGGAATGGCAGGGCAGGAGACCCAGTACTTC. It specifies CASSQVGMAGQETQYF. The chain joins TRBV4-1 to TRBJ2-5, with a weak D call TRBD1 (5 bases). The germline CDR1 and CDR2 sequences are MGHRA and YSYEKL. The CDR3 spans 16 residues. V was clipped by 1 base and J by 5 bases, with 17 bases between them.

In its sample, this clonotype was seen a few times. The chain joins TRBV5-1 to TRBJ2-1, with 14 bases fitting TRBD2. The CDR3 has 19 residues. Per the germline V gene, CDR1 is SGHRS and CDR2 is YFSETQ. The V and J ends lost 4 bases and 0 bases, in that order; junction bases with no gene match: 9. CDR3 sequence: CASSQGGLAGVSSYNEQFF. CDR3 nucleotide sequence: TGCGCCAGCAGCCAGGGGGGACTAGCGGGAGTGAGCTCCTACAATGAGCAGTTCTTC.

This chain joins TRBV6-1 and TRBJ2-1, with 11 bases matching TRBD2. This CDR3 contains 17 residues. The V and J ends lost 7 bases and 3 bases, in that order; junction bases with no gene match: 11. Germline CDR1 is MNHNS and CDR2 is SASEGT. CDR3 amino acids: CASTLIAGTSGYNEQFF. The CDR3 DNA reads as TGTGCCAGCACACTAATTGCCGGGACTAGCGGCTACAATGAGCAGTTCTTC.

The chain links TRBV7-2 to TRBJ2-3; TRBD1 might be the D (5 bases). Germline lookup yields CDR1 SGHTA and CDR2 FQGNSA. This CDR3 has 13 residues. Trimming removed 0 bases at V and 4 bases at J, with 5 bases between. In DNA form, the CDR3 reads TGTGCCAGCAGCTTAGCCAGGGCAGATACGCAGTATTTT. This gives the protein CASSLARADTQYF.

The genes are TRBV20-1 and TRBJ2-7; tentatively, D is TRBD1 (5 bases). Trimming stripped 0 bases from V and 0 bases from J, with 9 bases between. The germline gives CDR1 DFQATT, CDR2 SNEGSKA (reference sequence). The CDR3 length is 14 residues. The CDR3 sequence: CSARDWQGSYEQYF. The CDR3 bases are TGCAGTGCTAGAGATTGGCAGGGCTCCTACGAGCAGTACTTC.

The chain links TRBV30 to TRBJ2-1; the D gene could be TRBD1 or TRBD2 (6 bases each). The germline V gene has CDR1 GTSNPN and CDR2 SVGIG (reference sequence). V was clipped by 2 bases and J by 8 bases, with 16 bases between them. This CDR3 spans 14 amino acids. As DNA, the CDR3 is TGTGCCTGGAGTCCTGGCTCGGGGGCATATGAGCAGTTCTTC. Protein sequence: CAWSPGSGAYEQFF.

V usage is TRBV28 and J usage is TRBJ1-1, with 8 bases matching TRBD1. The J segment lost 1 base and the V segment lost 10 bases, leaving 17 bases of the junction unmatched. From germline, CDR1 is MDHEN and CDR2 SYDVKM. The CDR3 loop spans 17 amino acids. For the CDR3, the DNA is TGTGCCACCAACCCACCCTATAGGACAGGGACGAACACTGAAGCTTTCTTT. Amino acids: CATNPPYRTGTNTEAFF.

This clonotype has more than one count but fewer than ten. The chain joins TRBV5-6 to TRBJ2-7; 7 bases are a match to TRBD1. CDR3 size: 14 residues. V trimming: 5 bases; J trimming: 1 base; junction bases outside the gene matches: 6. Germline assignment: CDR1 SGHDT and CDR2 YYEEEE. The CDR3 bases are TGTGCCAGCAGACAACAGGGGAATTCCTACGAGCAGTACTTC. The encoded protein is CASRQQGNSYEQYF.

In regard to this clonotype: A much larger clone differs by one base, so this may be a read error. This chain connects TRBV7-9 to TRBJ1-2; 7 nucleotides match TRBD1. The J segment lost 4 bases and the V segment lost 6 bases, leaving 11 bases of the junction unmatched. This CDR3 spans 15 amino acids. Germline values: CDR1 SEHNR, CDR2 FQNEAQ (reference sequence). The CDR3 region has the DNA TGTGCCAGCAGTCGCGAGGCAGGGGGATTCTATGGCTACACCTTC. Residues: CASSREAGGFYGYTF.

This clonotype was detected a few times. The V gene is TRBV29-1, the J gene TRBJ2-5, with a possible D match to TRBD2 (5 bases). The CDR3 length is 14 residues. The V end lost 4 bases, the J end lost 11 bases, and 23 bases lay between the germline ends. The V gene's germline CDR1 is SQVTM and CDR2 ANQGSEA. The CDR3 nucleotides read TGCAGCGTTGGCCGACCCGATAGATTTAGGGAGCAGTACTTC. Translation: CSVGRPDRFREQYF.

This clonotype showed up just a few times. The rearrangement links TRBV6-6 to TRBJ2-7, with TRBD1 matching over 11 bases. V shed 5 bases, J shed 4 bases, and the junction held 4 bases outside the gene matches. CDR1 and CDR2 (germline): MNHNY, SVGAGI (reference sequence). There are 14 residues in the CDR3. CDR3 protein: CASSMDRGLYEQYF. CDR3 sequence (DNA): TGTGCCAGCAGTATGGACAGGGGGCTTTACGAGCAGTACTTC.

This clonotype occurred a few times. This chain connects TRBV12-3 or TRBV12-4 to TRBJ1-2; no definite D call. CDR3 length: 14 amino acids. V was shortened by 1 base and J by 8 bases, with 14 bases between the two germline ends. CDR3 in DNA: TGTGCCAGCAGTTTAGGGGTTCCTCCTCAGGGCTACACCTTC. Translating gives CASSLGVPPQGYTF.

Remarks on this clonotype: At one end the junction does not follow the germline gene, possibly because of a read error. The chain has TRBV12-3 or TRBV12-4 and TRBJ2-3, with D possibly being TRBD1 (5 bases). This CDR3 is 14 amino acids long. DNA of the CDR3: TGTGCCAGCAGTCCCCGACAGAGCTCAGATACGGAGTATTTT. Translated: CASSPRQSSDTEYF.

This clonotype was detected only a few times. The V gene is TRBV2, the J gene TRBJ1-5, with 7 bases aligning to TRBD1. Germline V CDR1 and CDR2: SNHLY, FYNNEI. Trimming took 8 bases from V and 1 from J; bases not matched to a gene: 11. This CDR3 spans 16 amino acids. The CDR3 region is CASRQGPKLSNQPQHF. The CDR3 region has the DNA TGTGCCAGCCGACAGGGCCCTAAGTTGAGCAATCAGCCCCAGCATTTT.

The chain has TRBV7-7 and TRBJ2-5; 12 nucleotides agree with TRBD2. The germline V gene encodes CDR1 SSHAT and CDR2 FNYEAQ (reference sequence). The CDR3 runs to 15 residues. CDR3 residues: CANSFGLAGKETQYF. CDR3 DNA: TGTGCTAACAGCTTCGGACTAGCGGGGAAAGAGACCCAGTACTTC.

J is TRBJ2-7 and V is TRBV10-3; 8 bases are a match to TRBD1. Germline assignment: CDR1 ENHRY and CDR2 SYGVKD. The CDR3 totals 14 residues. Unmatched junction bases numbered 3, after V lost 5 bases and J lost 0 bases. Here the CDR3 DNA reads TGTGCCATCAGTAAGGACAGGGTCTCCTACGAGCAGTACTTC. Translated: CAISKDRVSYEQYF.

The CDR3 is CSARPGQGYEQFF. CDR3 DNA sequence: TGCAGTGCTAGACCGGGACAGGGCTACGAGCAGTTCTTC. The V call is TRBV20-1, the J call TRBJ2-1, with TRBD1 matching 9 bases. Germline CDR1 is DFQATT and CDR2 is SNEGSKA (reference sequence). CDR3 length equals 13 residues. With V trimmed by 2 bases and J by 10 bases, 6 bases remained unmatched.